What follows are 3 T cell receptor beta chains derived from one specimen sequenced in a study of resident and recirculating memory T cells in vitiligo. The data were produced by immunoSEQ multiplex PCR, yet TCRdb's version contains in-frame clones alone and is incomplete. This table has 60,000 to 80,000 clones, just over 90% appearing once. Sequencing was performed on blood. The receptors originated from a male donor with vitiligo.

The chain has TRBV19 and TRBJ1-6, with 7 bases that match TRBD1. The CDR3 extends over 17 amino acids. Germline CDR1 reads LNHDA; CDR2 reads SQIVND (reference sequence). The J segment lost 9 bases and the V segment lost 4 bases, leaving 15 bases of the junction unmatched. Here the CDR3 DNA reads TGTGCCAGTAGTACCCCCTGGGCGACAGGGAAGGTTTCACCCCTCCACTTT. Translated, it gives CASSTPWATGKVSPLHF.

CDR3 sequence: CASSQTGGPMGNSPLHF. CDR3 coding DNA: TGTGCCAGCAGCCAAACGGGAGGGCCCATGGGTAATTCACCCCTCCACTTT. The J gene is TRBJ1-6, the V gene TRBV5-4; D uncertain. Germline V CDR1 and CDR2: SGHNT, YYREEE (reference sequence). V lost 4 bases to trimming and J lost 6 bases, with 20 bases between them. The CDR3 is 17 amino acids.

A single count supports this clone. J is TRBJ2-1 and V is TRBV5-1, with 11 bases identical to TRBD2. Germline loops: CDR1 SGHRS, CDR2 YFSETQ. CDR3 length: 15 residues. J lost 7 bases, V lost 4 bases, and 7 bases had no gene match. The CDR3 loop reads CASSELAGVPNEQFF. In DNA, the CDR3 is TGCGCCAGCAGCGAACTAGCGGGGGTCCCAAATGAGCAGTTCTTC.